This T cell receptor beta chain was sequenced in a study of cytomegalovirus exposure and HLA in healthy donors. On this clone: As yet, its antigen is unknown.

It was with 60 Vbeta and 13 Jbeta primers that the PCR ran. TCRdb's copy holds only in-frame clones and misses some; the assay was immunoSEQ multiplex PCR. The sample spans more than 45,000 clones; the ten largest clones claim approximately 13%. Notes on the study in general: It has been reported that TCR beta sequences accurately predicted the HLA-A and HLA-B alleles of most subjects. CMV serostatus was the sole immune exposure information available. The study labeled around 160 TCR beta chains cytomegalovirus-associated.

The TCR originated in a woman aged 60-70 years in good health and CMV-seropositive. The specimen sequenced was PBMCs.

CDR3 amino acids: CAISDLSGRPYEQYF. The CDR3 region has the DNA TGTGCCATCAGTGACTTGAGCGGGCGACCCTACGAGCAGTACTTC. The chain couples TRBV10-3 to TRBJ2-7, with D possibly matching TRBD2 (6 bases). The CDR3 sequence is 15 residues long. Germline V gene lookup returns CDR1 ENHRY and CDR2 SYGVKD. Between the trimmed V and J ends, which lost 3 bases and 2 bases, there was a span of 14 bases.